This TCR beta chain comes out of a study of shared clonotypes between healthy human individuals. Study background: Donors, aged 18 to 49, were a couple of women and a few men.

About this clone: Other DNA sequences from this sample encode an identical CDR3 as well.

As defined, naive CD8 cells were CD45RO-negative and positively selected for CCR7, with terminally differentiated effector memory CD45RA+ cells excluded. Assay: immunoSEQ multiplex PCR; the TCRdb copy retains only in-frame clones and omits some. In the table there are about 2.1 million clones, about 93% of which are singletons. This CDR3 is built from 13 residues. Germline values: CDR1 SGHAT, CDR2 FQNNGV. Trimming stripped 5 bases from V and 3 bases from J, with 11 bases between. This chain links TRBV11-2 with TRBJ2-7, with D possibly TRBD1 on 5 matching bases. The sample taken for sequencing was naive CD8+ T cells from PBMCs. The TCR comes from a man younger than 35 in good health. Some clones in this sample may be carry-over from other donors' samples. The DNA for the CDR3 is TGTGCCAGCAGCCTAGGGGTGGTCTACGAGCAGTACTTC. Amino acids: CASSLGVVYEQYF.